Detailed here is one TCR beta chain. Its matching antigen is unknown. The data derive from a study of OX40 agonist ivuxolimab in advanced cancers. Looking at the study overall: Ivuxolimab was administered intravenously to patients at 0.01 to 10 mg/kg every 2 weeks. Cancers in dose escalation were hepatocellular, melanoma, renal cell and head and neck. General study points: Those patients achieving a partial response at 0.1-3.0 mg/kg showed among the lowest clonal expansion. At 0.1 to 3.0 mg/kg and by week 6, clonal expansion occurred in CD4+ and CD8+ blood T cells.

This table comes from immunoSEQ multiplex PCR, and its TCRdb copy is limited to in-frame clones, with some not included. The sample lists about 18,000 clones, around 80% occurring once. The V and J ends lost 3 bases and 0 bases respectively, with 8 bases between them. CDR3 length: 14 residues. CDR1 MDHEN and CDR2 SYDVKM come from the germline V gene. V and J are TRBV28 and TRBJ1-1; the D is unclear. The sample consisted of CD4+ or CD8+ T cells sorted from blood, taken in a trial of the OX40 agonist ivuxolimab. The sequence derives from an adult with an advanced solid tumor such as melanoma, head and neck, liver or kidney cancer. The CDR3 is CASSFSQMNTEAFF. CDR3 nucleotides: TGTGCCAGCAGTTTCTCTCAGATGAACACTGAAGCTTTCTTT.